This TCR beta chain came from a study of blood T cell repertoires in COVID-19. Study-wide context: Sites across the United States, Italy and Spain contributed samples from acute and convalescent COVID-19. PBMCs, B-cell-depleted T cells, or T cells were the source of the cDNA or gDNA that made up the material.

Germline CDR1 reads SGHAT; CDR2 reads FQNNGV. The CDR3 is 15 amino acids. After removal of 5 bases from V and 4 bases from J, the junction contained 8 bases not matched to a gene. Only in-frame clones appear in the TCRdb table, and some are missing; sequencing was by immunoSEQ multiplex PCR. The sample contains over 30,000 clones, roughly 78% of which appear only once. This TCR was sampled from an elderly man with active or convalescent COVID-19. Material for sequencing was peripheral blood. The gene calls are TRBV11-2 and TRBJ1-5, with 7 nucleotides matching TRBD1. CDR3 loop: CASSAASGGNQPQHF. CDR3 in DNA: TGTGCCAGCAGCGCGGCGTCAGGGGGAAATCAGCCCCAGCATTTT. Combining the CDR3 with reference TRBV11-2 and TRBJ1-5 gives the whole variable domain EAGVAQSPRYKIIEKRQSVAFWCNPISGHATLYWYQQILGQGPKLLIQFQNNGVVDDSQLPKDRFSAERLKGVDSTLKIQPAKLEDSAVYLCASSAASGGNQPQHFGDGTRLSIL.